This entry lists 7 T cell receptor beta chains sequenced from one sample in a study of cytotoxic CD8 clonotypes in ibrutinib-treated CLL. Sequenced by immunoSEQ multiplex PCR; TCRdb stores in-frame clones only, minus some. The table includes roughly 70,000 clones, 75% to 95% detected once. The sequenced sample was PBMCs, obtained after 12 months of ibrutinib treatment. The source of these receptors is a human donor with chronic lymphocytic leukemia.

The chain carries TRBV6-1 and TRBJ2-7, with D uncertain. The germline V gene encodes CDR1 MNHNS and CDR2 SASEGT. The CDR3 covers 11 residues. Between the trimmed V and J ends, which lost 5 bases and 3 bases, there was a span of 5 bases. CDR3 residues: CASSYLYEQYF. The CDR3 DNA reads TGTGCCAGCAGTTATCTCTACGAGCAGTACTTC.

This sequence joins TRBV7-2 and TRBJ2-3; D may be TRBD2 (6 bases). Trimming shortened V by 5 bases and J by 3 bases, and 15 bases separated the two germline ends. CDR3 length equals 15 residues. Germline assignment: CDR1 SGHTA and CDR2 FQGNSA. The CDR3 DNA sequence: TGTGCCAGCAGCCCTCAAGCGGGTCTTACAGATACGCAGTATTTT. This gives the protein CASSPQAGLTDTQYF. The full variable domain, rest sourced from reference TRBV7-2 and TRBJ2-3, is GAGVSQSPSNKVTEKGKDVELRCDPISGHTALYWYRQSLGQGLEFLIYFQGNSAPDKSGLPSDRFSAERTGGSVSTLTIQRTQQEDSAVYLCASSPQAGLTDTQYFGPGTRLTVL.

The rearrangement uses TRBV10-1 and TRBJ2-1, with 12 bases aligning to TRBD2. The CDR3 has 17 amino acids. Germline V gives CDR1 WNHNN, CDR2 SYGVQD (reference sequence). The V and J ends lost 6 bases and 4 bases, in that order; junction bases with no gene match: 10. CDR3 loop: CASSAELAGGGYNEQFF. In nucleotides, the CDR3 is TGCGCCAGCAGCGCTGAGCTAGCGGGAGGGGGATACAATGAGCAGTTCTTC.

The genes are TRBV19 and TRBJ2-5, with 9 bases fitting TRBD1. With 5 bases clipped from V and 3 bases from J, the junction kept 4 bases outside the gene matches. The CDR3 runs 14 residues. Germline CDR1 LNHDA, CDR2 SQIVND (reference sequence). The CDR3 sequence: CASSRTGGEETQYF. Here the CDR3 DNA reads TGTGCCAGTAGTCGAACAGGGGGCGAAGAGACCCAGTACTTC. The variable domain in full, completed from reference TRBV19 and TRBJ2-5, reads DGGITQSPKYLFRKEGQNVTLSCEQNLNHDAMYWYRQDPGQGLRLIYYSQIVNDFQKGDIAEGYSVSREKKESFPLTVTSAQKNPTAFYLCASSRTGGEETQYFGPGTRLLVL.

V is TRBV2 and J is TRBJ2-3; TRBD2 matches 7 bases. Trimming at V came to 7 bases and at J to 2 bases, leaving 12 bases not matched to a gene. The CDR3 runs to 16 residues. The germline V gene encodes CDR1 SNHLY and CDR2 FYNNEI. DNA for the CDR3: TGTGCCAGCAAGTCGCTCCCCGGGAGGAACACAGATACGCAGTATTTT. Amino acids: CASKSLPGRNTDTQYF.

The V gene is TRBV15, the J gene TRBJ1-2; no clear D gene. Germline V lookup: CDR1 LNHNV, CDR2 YYDKDF (reference sequence). The CDR3 is 15 residues long. The ends were cut back, 0 bases at V and 1 base at J, with 9 bases in the middle. CDR3 region: CATSRDLESNYGYTF. The CDR3 DNA sequence: TGTGCCACCAGCAGAGATCTTGAGAGTAACTATGGCTACACCTTC.

This sequence joins TRBV19 and TRBJ1-1, with 10 bases lining up with TRBD1. The CDR3 spans 17 residues. The junction had 9 bases not matched to a gene; V was cut back by 1 base and J by 4 bases. Germline CDR1 LNHDA, CDR2 SQIVND (reference sequence). CDR3: CASSIGGQGIYATEAFF. The CDR3 DNA reads TGTGCCAGTAGTATAGGGGGACAGGGGATTTATGCCACTGAAGCTTTCTTT.